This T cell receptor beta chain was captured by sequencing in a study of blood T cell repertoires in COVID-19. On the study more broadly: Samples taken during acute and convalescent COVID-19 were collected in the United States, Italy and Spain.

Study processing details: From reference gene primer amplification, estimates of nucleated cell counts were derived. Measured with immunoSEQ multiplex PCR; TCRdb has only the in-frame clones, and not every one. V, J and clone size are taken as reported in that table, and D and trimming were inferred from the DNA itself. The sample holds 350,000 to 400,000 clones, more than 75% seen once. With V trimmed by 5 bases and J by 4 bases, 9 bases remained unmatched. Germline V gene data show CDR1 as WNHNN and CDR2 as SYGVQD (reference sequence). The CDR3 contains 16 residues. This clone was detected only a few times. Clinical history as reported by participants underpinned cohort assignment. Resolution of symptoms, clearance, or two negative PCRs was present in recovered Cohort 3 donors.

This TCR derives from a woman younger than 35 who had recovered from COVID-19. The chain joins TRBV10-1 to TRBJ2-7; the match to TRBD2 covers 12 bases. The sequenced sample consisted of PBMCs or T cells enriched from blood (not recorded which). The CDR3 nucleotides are TGCGCCAGCAGTTCTCTAGCGGGGGGGCATGGTTACGAGCAGTACTTC. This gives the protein CASSSLAGGHGYEQYF.